Below, 6 T cell receptor beta chains from the same sample are listed, as sequenced in a study of radiotherapy plus CTLA-4 blockade in lung cancer. Profiling relied on immunoSEQ multiplex PCR, and the TCRdb table lists in-frame clones only, not all of them. The table records around 44,000 clones, approximately 80% of them present only once. Sequencing used peripheral blood, obtained from a patient treated with radiotherapy plus ipilimumab. All receptors come from a human donor with non-small cell lung cancer whose response to radiotherapy plus ipilimumab could not be evaluated.

This clone was counted once. The rearrangement links TRBV2 to TRBJ2-5, with D perhaps matching TRBD2 (5 bases). The CDR3 is 16 residues long. V lost 7 bases to trimming and J lost 3 bases, with 21 bases between them. The germline V gene has CDR1 SNHLY and CDR2 FYNNEI. The CDR3 sequence is CASTDFISMGKETQYF. The CDR3 bases are TGTGCCAGCACGGACTTTATATCGATGGGGAAAGAGACCCAGTACTTC.

This rearrangement joins TRBV27 to TRBJ2-3, with a tentative D call TRBD2 (5 bases). The CDR3 length is 17 residues. V was trimmed by 0 bases and J by 0 bases, leaving 13 bases between them. Germline CDR1 reads MNHEY; CDR2 reads SMNVEV (reference sequence). The CDR3 is CASSLSITASSTDTQYF. Here the CDR3 DNA reads TGTGCCAGCAGTTTATCGATAACGGCTAGCAGCACAGATACGCAGTATTTT.

The chain employs TRBV4-1 and TRBJ1-2; no definite D call. Germline V gives CDR1 MGHRA, CDR2 YSYEKL. The CDR3 spans 13 residues. Trimming took off 2 bases at V and 1 base at J, with 5 bases between the two ends. This CDR3 reads CASSQQDNYGYTF. DNA of the CDR3: TGCGCCAGCAGCCAACAGGATAACTATGGCTACACCTTC.

This clone was found a few times. The V call is TRBV6-5, the J call TRBJ1-2, with 11 bases identical to TRBD1. The junction had 3 bases not matched to a gene; V was cut back by 1 base and J by 5 bases. Per the germline V gene, CDR1 is MNHEY and CDR2 is SVGAGI. There are 15 residues in the CDR3. CDR3 nucleotides: TGTGCCAGCAGTTACTACGGACAGGGGGCGTATGGCTACACCTTC. Its protein product is CASSYYGQGAYGYTF.

The gene calls are TRBV4-2 and TRBJ1-1; tentative D call: TRBD1 (6 bases). CDR1 is LGHNA and CDR2 is YNFKEQ in the germline V gene. The CDR3 is made up of 16 amino acids. Trimming took off 2 bases at V and 3 bases at J, with 16 bases between the two ends. This CDR3 reads CASSQQRGRGDTEAFF. The CDR3 nucleotides read TGTGCCAGCAGCCAACAGCGGGGCAGGGGTGACACTGAAGCTTTCTTT.

This sequence joins TRBV30 and TRBJ2-3; 12 nucleotides line up with TRBD2. Germline values: CDR1 GTSNPN, CDR2 SVGIG (reference sequence). V lost 3 bases and J lost 1; bases outside the gene matches: 5. This CDR3 contains 16 residues. CDR3 in DNA: TGTGCCTGGAGGCTAGCGGGAGGGCCAGGCACAGATACGCAGTATTTT. Protein sequence: CAWRLAGGPGTDTQYF.